This T cell receptor beta chain was profiled in a study of CD8 T cells in ankylosing spondylitis. TCRdb used MiXCR to reprocess the 5' RACE reads, holding one entry per CDR3 protein. Among 250,000 to 400,000 distinct CDR3 sequences listed, 11% were seen once. Trimming shortened V by 6 bases and J by 0 bases, and 16 bases separated the two germline ends. CDR1 is KGHSH and CDR2 is LQKENI in the germline V gene. The CDR3 is 16 amino acids. Sequenced material: blood, either unsorted or a sorted T cell fraction (not recorded which). The TCR originated in a female donor with ankylosing spondylitis or in good health (not recorded which). V usage is TRBV18 and J usage is TRBJ2-3; no reliable D call. The CDR3 nucleotides are TGTGCCAGCTCGCCTCTCCCATCTTCTAGCACAGATACGCAGTATTTT. It codes for CASSPLPSSSTDTQYF.